The sequence of this TCR beta chain was determined in a study of monozygotic twins with inflammatory bowel disease. Overall study findings and caveats: Diversity of TCRbeta measured by inverse Simpson was lower in IBD patients than in healthy co-twins. The analysis did not separate different T cell subtypes. Relative clonotype sharing with others was diminished in IBD patients versus healthy twins, particularly with disease activity.

Reprocessing the 5' RACE reads, TCRdb reports a single entry for every CDR3 protein and omits DNA. This repertoire includes 400,000 to 500,000 distinct CDR3 sequences. Regarding this clonotype: Its specificity is not known.

Germline CDR1 and CDR2: KGHSH and LQKENI. The CDR3 is 15 amino acids. The TCR was taken from a human donor with ulcerative colitis or Crohn's disease, or a healthy co-twin of an affected twin (not recorded which). Sequenced material: blood. The gene calls are TRBV18 and TRBJ2-1; the TRBD1 assignment by TCRdb is unverifiable without DNA. This CDR3 reads CASSPRSRGKNEQFF.